These 9 T cell receptor beta chains were sequenced from one sample in a study of tumor T cells in aggressive B-cell lymphoma. Only in-frame clones appear in the TCRdb table, and some are missing; sequencing was by immunoSEQ multiplex PCR. Among a few thousand clones listed, roughly nine tenths were seen once. Input material: tumor tissue. These receptors came from an adult with diffuse large B cell lymphoma.

V gene TRBV18 combines with J gene TRBJ2-6; 7 bases map to TRBD1. J lost 4 bases, V lost 2 bases, and 5 bases had no gene match. Germline assignment: CDR1 KGHSH and CDR2 LQKENI. This CDR3 has 16 residues. In DNA, the CDR3 is TGTGCCAGCTCACCAGTGACAGGGTCGGGGGCCAACGTCCTGACTTTC. Translated: CASSPVTGSGANVLTF.

This clone was counted once. This chain uses TRBV18 with TRBJ2-3; possibly TRBD1 for D (6 bases). V was cut by 3 bases and J by 0 bases, with 13 bases left in between. This CDR3 is built from 16 residues. Looked up from germline, CDR1 is KGHSH and CDR2 is LQKENI. CDR3 nucleotide sequence: TGTGCCAGCTCACCGCTGGGCAGGGGTAGCACAGATACGCAGTATTTT. Translated, it gives CASSPLGRGSTDTQYF.

This sequence joins TRBV30 and TRBJ1-6, with D uncertain. Trimming removed 3 bases from V and 3 bases from J, with 3 bases in between. CDR3 length: 12 amino acids. Germline V gene lookup returns CDR1 GTSNPN and CDR2 SVGIG (reference sequence). The DNA of the CDR3 is TGTGCCTGGAGCTTCTATAATTCACCCCTCCACTTT. Its translation is CAWSFYNSPLHF.

This chain joins TRBV19 and TRBJ1-3, with a tentative D call TRBD1 (6 bases). Trimming removed 6 bases at V and 0 bases at J, with 21 bases between. In germline, CDR1 is LNHDA, CDR2 SQIVND (reference sequence). The CDR3 consists of 18 residues. The CDR3 spells CASSRFPTGISSGNTIYF. The CDR3 DNA follows: TGTGCCAGTAGCAGATTTCCAACAGGGATAAGCTCTGGAAACACCATATATTTT. Variable domain in full (rest from reference TRBV19 and TRBJ1-3): DGGITQSPKYLFRKEGQNVTLSCEQNLNHDAMYWYRQDPGQGLRLIYYSQIVNDFQKGDIAEGYSVSREKKESFPLTVTSAQKNPTAFYLCASSRFPTGISSGNTIYFGEGSWLTVV.

The CDR3 region has the DNA TGTGCCAGCAGCTTAGTTCACCGGGTCTACGAGCAGTACTTC. It codes for CASSLVHRVYEQYF. The chain uses TRBV7-2 and TRBJ2-7, with D unclear. The V and J ends lost 1 base and 3 bases respectively, with 10 bases between them. Germline CDR1 and CDR2: SGHTA and FQGNSA. The CDR3 extends over 14 amino acids.

The V and J genes are TRBV5-1 and TRBJ2-7, with 7 nucleotides matching TRBD1. With V trimmed by 5 bases and J by 3 bases, 11 bases remained unmatched. The length of the CDR3 is 15 residues. Germline CDR1 is SGHRS and CDR2 is YFSETQ. This CDR3 reads CASRFTPGQSYEQYF. In DNA form, the CDR3 reads TGCGCCAGCAGGTTTACGCCGGGACAGAGCTACGAGCAGTACTTC.

The genes are TRBV28 and TRBJ2-2; 11 bases are shared with TRBD2. The CDR3 is 16 amino acids. Trimming took 4 bases from V and 7 from J; bases not matched to a gene: 8. Looked up from germline, CDR1 is MDHEN and CDR2 is SYDVKM. CDR3 DNA sequence: TGTGCCAGCAGTTATTCTAGCGGGGGGCGGATCGGGGAGCTGTTTTTT. This translates into CASSYSSGGRIGELFF.

V and J are TRBV7-8 and TRBJ2-7; TRBD1 matches at 8 bases. The CDR3 contains 14 residues. Germline V gene lookup returns CDR1 SGHVS and CDR2 FQNEAQ. Unmatched junction bases numbered 14, after V lost 5 bases and J lost 11 bases. CDR3 nucleotides: TGTGCCAGCAGCCCCCAAGGGGGACAGGCCCGAAAGTACTTC. Translated, it gives CASSPQGGQARKYF. Full variable domain (outside the CDR3, taken from reference TRBV7-8 and TRBJ2-7): GAGVSQSPRYKVAKRGQDVALRCDPISGHVSLFWYQQALGQGPEFLTYFQNEAQLDKSGLPSDRFFAERPEGSVSTLKIQRTQQEDSAVYLCASSPQGGQARKYFGPGTRLTVT.

This chain links TRBV19 with TRBJ1-1, with D perhaps TRBD1 (6 bases). The germline V gene has CDR1 LNHDA and CDR2 SQIVND (reference sequence). The V gene lost 3 bases and the J gene lost 0 bases, with 8 bases spanning the gap. CDR3 length equals 14 residues. The CDR3 bases are TGTGCCAGTAGTATTCAGGGGTTGAACACTGAAGCTTTCTTT. Amino acid sequence: CASSIQGLNTEAFF.